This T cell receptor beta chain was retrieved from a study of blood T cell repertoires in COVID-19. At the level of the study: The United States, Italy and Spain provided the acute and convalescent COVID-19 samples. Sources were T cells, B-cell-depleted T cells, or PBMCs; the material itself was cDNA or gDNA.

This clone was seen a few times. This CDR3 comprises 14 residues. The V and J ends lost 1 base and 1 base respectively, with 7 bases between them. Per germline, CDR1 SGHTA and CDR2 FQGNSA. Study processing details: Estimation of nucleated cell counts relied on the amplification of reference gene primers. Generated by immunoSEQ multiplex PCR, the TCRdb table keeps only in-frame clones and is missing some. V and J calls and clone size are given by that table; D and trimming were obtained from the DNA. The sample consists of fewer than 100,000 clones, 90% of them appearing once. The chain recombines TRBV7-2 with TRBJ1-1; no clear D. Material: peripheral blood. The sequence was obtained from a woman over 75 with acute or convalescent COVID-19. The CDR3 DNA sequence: TGTGCCAGCAGCTTAGATTTCCGGAACACTGAAGCTTTCTTT. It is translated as CASSLDFRNTEAFF.